The T cell receptor (beta chain) described here comes from a study of identifying expanded T cells in peripheral blood. Data came from immunoSEQ multiplex PCR; TCRdb stores just in-frame clones and leaves some out. The profile shows about 91,000 clones, about nine tenths of them singletons. CDR1 and CDR2 from the germline V gene are WSHSY and SAAADI. The CDR3 extends over 15 amino acids. Unmatched junction bases numbered 7, after V lost 7 bases and J lost 5 bases. This chain links TRBV10-2 with TRBJ2-2, with TRBD1 matching 10 bases. The sample taken for sequencing was blood. The receptor's source is a person aged 18-69 years in good health. CDR3 coding DNA: TGCGCCAGCACCCCAGGGACAGGGGTTACCGGGGAGCTGTTTTTT. Its translation: CASTPGTGVTGELFF.